The TCR beta chain under discussion was sequenced for a study of radiotherapy plus CTLA-4 blockade in lung cancer. Sequenced by immunoSEQ multiplex PCR; TCRdb stores in-frame clones only, minus some. The repertoire holds just under 60,000 clones, with approximately 70% as singletons. Germline assignment: CDR1 SGHNT and CDR2 YENEEA. V was clipped by 5 bases and J by 9 bases; unmatched bases: 13. The CDR3 contains 16 residues. The TCR originated in a human donor with non-small cell lung cancer whose response to radiotherapy plus ipilimumab could not be evaluated. The chain joins TRBV11-3 to TRBJ2-1, with 10 bases aligning to TRBD2. The input for sequencing was peripheral blood, taken from a patient treated with radiotherapy plus ipilimumab. As DNA, the CDR3 is TGTGCCAGCAGCACACCCGGGACTAGCGCCCGATTTGAGCAGTTCTTC. This gives the protein CASSTPGTSARFEQFF.